The clone carrying this T cell receptor (beta chain) was observed at least ten times. The source material, RNA transcripts, was used to amplify TCR beta CDR3 regions. Initially, a first-round RT-PCR of the TCR CDR3 employed the HTBI primer set. TCRdb fed the multiplex PCR reads into MiXCR, producing one record per CDR3 protein. The top ten hold approximately 18% of the sample, which has fewer than 700,000 distinct CDR3 sequences, approximately 17% seen once. This record comes from a study of T cells in Graves' hyperthyroidism and ophthalmopathy. The CDR3 covers 13 residues. The ends were cut back, 2 bases at V and 5 bases at J, with 9 bases in the middle. Germline V gene sequence: CDR1 LGHNA, CDR2 YNFKEQ.

Specimen: blood. V gene TRBV4-2 combines with J gene TRBJ1-1; D unclear. The clonotype was recovered from a woman under 30 with Graves' ophthalmopathy. As DNA, the CDR3 is TGTGCCAGCAGCCAAAGGGAAGGTACTGAAGCTTTCTTT. Protein: CASSQREGTEAFF.